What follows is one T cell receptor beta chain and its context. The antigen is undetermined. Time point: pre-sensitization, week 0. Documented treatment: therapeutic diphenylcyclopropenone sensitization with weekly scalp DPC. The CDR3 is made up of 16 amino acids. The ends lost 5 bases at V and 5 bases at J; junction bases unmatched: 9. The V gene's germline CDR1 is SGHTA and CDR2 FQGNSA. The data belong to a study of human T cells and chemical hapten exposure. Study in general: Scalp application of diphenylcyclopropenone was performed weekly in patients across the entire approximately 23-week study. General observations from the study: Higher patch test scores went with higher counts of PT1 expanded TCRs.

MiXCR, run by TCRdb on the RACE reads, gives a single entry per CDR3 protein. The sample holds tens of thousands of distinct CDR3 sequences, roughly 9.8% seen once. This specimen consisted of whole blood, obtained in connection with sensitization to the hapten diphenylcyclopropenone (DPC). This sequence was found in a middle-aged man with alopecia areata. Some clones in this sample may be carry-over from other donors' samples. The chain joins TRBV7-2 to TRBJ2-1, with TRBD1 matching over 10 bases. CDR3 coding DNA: TGTGCCAGCAGCCCAGGGAGACAGGGGGCGGACAATGAGCAGTTCTTC. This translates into CASSPGRQGADNEQFF.